This paragraph covers one T cell receptor beta chain sequence. Its specificity is unknown. This specimen belongs to a study of tumor-infiltrating lymphocytes in localized non-small cell lung cancer. Sequencing used immunoSEQ multiplex PCR; TCRdb keeps in-frame clones, though not all of them. The table lists 9,000 to 10,000 clones, around 73% of them singletons. Findings of the study overall: Tumor T-cell fraction was not associated with recurrence-free survival.

Per germline, CDR1 MNHEY and CDR2 SMNVEV (reference sequence). Losses at the gene ends were 4 bases for V and 5 bases for J; bases not matched to a gene: 7. The CDR3 has 16 residues. The chain combines TRBV27 with TRBJ2-7, with TRBD2 identical over 14 bases. Sequenced sample: lung tumor tissue. The sequence came from a human donor with non-small cell lung cancer. CDR3 region: CASSSRTSGRRDEQYF. CDR3 nucleotide sequence: TGTGCCAGCAGTTCCCGGACTAGCGGGAGGAGGGACGAGCAGTACTTC.